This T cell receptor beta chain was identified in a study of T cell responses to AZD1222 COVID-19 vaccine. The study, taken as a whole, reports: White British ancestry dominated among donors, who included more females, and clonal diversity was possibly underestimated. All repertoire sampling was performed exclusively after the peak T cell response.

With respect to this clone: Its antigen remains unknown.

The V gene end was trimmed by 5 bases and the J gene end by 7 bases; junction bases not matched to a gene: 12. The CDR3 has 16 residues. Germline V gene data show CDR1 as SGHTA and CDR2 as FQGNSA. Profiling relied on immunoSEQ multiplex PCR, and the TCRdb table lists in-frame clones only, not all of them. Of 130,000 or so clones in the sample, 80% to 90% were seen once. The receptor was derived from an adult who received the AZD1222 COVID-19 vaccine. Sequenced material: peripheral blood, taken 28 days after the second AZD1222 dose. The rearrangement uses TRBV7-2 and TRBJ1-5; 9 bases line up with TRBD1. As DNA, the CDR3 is TGTGCCAGCAGCCCGTGGGACAGGGCGCCGGGGCAGCCCCAGCATTTT. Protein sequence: CASSPWDRAPGQPQHF.